What follows are 22 T cell receptor beta chains derived from one specimen sequenced in a study of cytomegalovirus exposure and HLA in healthy donors. Profiled with immunoSEQ multiplex PCR; TCRdb holds only in-frame clones, not every one. The table lists around 120,000 clones, around 90% of them singletons. Specimen: PBMCs. The receptor source for this set is a woman aged 18-30 years in good health and CMV-seronegative.

J is TRBJ2-1 and V is TRBV5-8; 7 nucleotides align to TRBD2. The V segment lost 2 bases and the J segment 2 bases; nucleotides outside the gene matches: 7. From germline, CDR1 is SGHTS and CDR2 YDEGEE. This CDR3 spans 16 amino acids. The CDR3 loop reads CASSFGVGGAYNEQFF. CDR3 DNA sequence: TGTGCCAGCAGCTTCGGCGTGGGAGGGGCCTACAATGAGCAGTTCTTC.

V and J are TRBV2 and TRBJ2-3, with TRBD1 matching over 10 bases. V was pared by 5 bases and J by 4 bases, with 9 bases of the junction left unmatched. Germline V gene sequence: CDR1 SNHLY, CDR2 FYNNEI. The CDR3 sequence is 16 residues long. CDR3 amino acids: CASSKGVTGGADTQYF. The CDR3 bases are TGTGCCAGCAGTAAAGGGGTGACAGGGGGCGCAGATACGCAGTATTTT.

The table lists this clone with a count of one. The CDR3 DNA reads TGTGCCATCAACGGTGGGACTAATGACGAGCAGTTCTTC. It codes for CAINGGTNDEQFF. The chain uses TRBV10-3 and TRBJ2-1, with TRBD2 matching over 7 bases. Germline lookup yields CDR1 ENHRY and CDR2 SYGVKD. This CDR3 region has 13 residues. Unmatched junction bases numbered 10, after V lost 7 bases and J lost 10 bases.

The V and J genes are TRBV7-9 and TRBJ2-3; D unresolved. This CDR3 has 12 residues. The germline CDR1 and CDR2 sequences are SEHNR and FQNEAQ (reference sequence). V lost 5 bases, J lost 0 bases, and 3 bases lay in between. Written as DNA, the CDR3 is TGTGCCAGCAGCCCGAGCACAGATACGCAGTATTTT. It encodes CASSPSTDTQYF.

The chain links TRBV13 to TRBJ2-7; TRBD1 is a possible D gene (6 bases). The CDR3 extends over 15 amino acids. Germline V gives CDR1 PRHDT, CDR2 FYEKMQ (reference sequence). Trimming removed 4 bases at V and 3 bases at J, with 16 bases between. CDR3 amino acids: CASSSPRKGVYEQYF. The CDR3 DNA reads as TGTGCCAGCAGCTCCCCTCGGAAGGGGGTCTACGAGCAGTACTTC.

The V call is TRBV28, the J call TRBJ1-4, with 9 nucleotides matching TRBD1. There are 16 residues in the CDR3. J lost 7 bases, V lost 6 bases, and 12 bases had no gene match. Per the germline V gene, CDR1 is MDHEN and CDR2 is SYDVKM. This CDR3 reads CASSIIPGQGGEKLFF. The DNA for the CDR3 is TGTGCCAGCAGCATCATTCCGGGACAGGGTGGTGAAAAACTGTTTTTT.

The chain couples TRBV5-5 to TRBJ1-4; possibly TRBD1 for D (5 bases). Per germline, CDR1 SGHKS and CDR2 YYEKEE (reference sequence). V lost 4 bases, J lost 8 bases, and 21 bases lay in between. The CDR3 spans 16 residues. The CDR3 is CASSPRGLLGREKLFF. CDR3 coding DNA: TGTGCCAGCAGCCCACGGGGACTCCTCGGGAGAGAAAAACTGTTTTTT.

The chain has TRBV30 and TRBJ2-7; D is possibly TRBD2 (5 bases). CDR3 length equals 14 residues. V was trimmed by 3 bases and J by 0 bases, leaving 12 bases between them. Germline CDR1 is GTSNPN and CDR2 is SVGIG (reference sequence). The CDR3 reads CAWRKRDFSYEQYF. Written as DNA, the CDR3 is TGTGCCTGGAGAAAGAGGGATTTCTCCTACGAGCAGTACTTC.

V and J are TRBV7-9 and TRBJ2-6; 10 bases are shared with TRBD2. Trimming removed 5 bases from V and 0 bases from J; junction bases left unmatched: 10. The CDR3 runs to 19 residues. Germline CDR1 SEHNR, CDR2 FQNEAQ (reference sequence). The CDR3 DNA reads TGTGCCAGCAGCCTACTTCTAGCGGGAGTCCCCTCTGGGGCCAACGTCCTGACTTTC. Amino acid sequence: CASSLLLAGVPSGANVLTF.

The chain recombines TRBV27 with TRBJ2-7; 11 positions match TRBD2. V shed 8 bases, J shed 6 bases, and the junction held 3 bases outside the gene matches. The CDR3 spans 12 residues. Germline V gene lookup returns CDR1 MNHEY and CDR2 SMNVEV (reference sequence). The CDR3, as DNA: TGTGCCAGCTGGCTAGCGGGAGGCGAGCAGTACTTC. It codes for CASWLAGGEQYF.

The CDR3 coding sequence is TGTGCCAGCGGGAGAGAACTTAGCAATCAGCCCCAGCATTTT. This gives the protein CASGRELSNQPQHF. This rearrangement joins TRBV19 to TRBJ1-5; no reliable D call. The V end lost 9 bases, the J end lost 0 bases, and 12 bases lay between the germline ends. The CDR3 length is 14 residues. Germline assignment: CDR1 LNHDA and CDR2 SQIVND (reference sequence).

The chain couples TRBV4-3 to TRBJ1-2; the match to TRBD1 covers 7 bases. Trimming at V came to 4 bases and at J to 4 bases, leaving 9 bases not matched to a gene. The CDR3 has 15 amino acids. CDR1 is LGHNA and CDR2 is YSLEER in the germline V gene. The CDR3 bases are TGCGCCAGCAGCCCTGGGGACAGATTAGCCTATGGCTACACCTTC. As protein: CASSPGDRLAYGYTF.

The chain is built from TRBV27 and TRBJ2-3; possible D gene TRBD2, 6 bases. Germline CDR1 MNHEY, CDR2 SMNVEV (reference sequence). CDR3 length: 17 residues. The germline V and J ends were trimmed by 5 bases and 1 base, with 19 bases remaining between them. Here the CDR3 reads CASSPTGLPRGTDTQYF. CDR3 coding DNA: TGTGCCAGCAGTCCGACGGGACTCCCAAGGGGCACAGATACGCAGTATTTT.

Notes on this clone: At one end the junction does not follow the germline gene, possibly because of a read error. The rearrangement links TRBV25-1 to TRBJ2-7; 8 bases agree with TRBD1. The CDR3 runs to 12 residues. Germline V gene sequence: CDR1 MGHDK, CDR2 SYGVNS. CDR3 in amino acids: CASSESRDRPSF. The CDR3 nucleotides are TGTGCCAGCAGTGAATCTCGGGACAGGCCTTCCTTC.

The chain has TRBV25-1 and TRBJ2-1; 8 positions agree with TRBD2. CDR1 and CDR2 from the germline V gene are MGHDK and SYGVNS. V gave up 9 bases and J gave up 7 bases; unmatched junction bases: 8. This CDR3 spans 13 amino acids. DNA of the CDR3: TGTGCCAGTTCGGGAGGGCCTAGGAATGAGCAGTTCTTC. Translated: CASSGGPRNEQFF.

V and J are TRBV30 and TRBJ2-2, with D maybe TRBD1 (5 bases). This CDR3 is built from 13 residues. Between the trimmed V and J ends, which lost 4 bases and 0 bases, there was a span of 6 bases. Germline V CDR1 and CDR2: GTSNPN, SVGIG (reference sequence). CDR3 sequence reads: CAWTGTNTGELFF. For the CDR3, the DNA is TGTGCCTGGACAGGGACGAACACCGGGGAGCTGTTTTTT.

This chain links TRBV4-1 with TRBJ1-2; 9 positions agree with TRBD1. J gave up 5 bases and V 1 base, and 5 bases lay outside the gene matches. Germline V CDR1 and CDR2: MGHRA, YSYEKL. This CDR3 region has 15 residues. The CDR3 loop reads CASSQAGTGSYGYTF. As DNA, the CDR3 is TGCGCCAGCAGCCAAGCCGGGACAGGGTCGTATGGCTACACCTTC.

The chain employs TRBV7-6 and TRBJ2-7; maybe TRBD2 (7 bases). V was pared by 0 bases and J by 2 bases, with 11 bases between. The CDR3 spans 15 residues. The germline V gene encodes CDR1 SGHVS and CDR2 FNYEAQ. DNA for the CDR3: TGTGCCAGCAGCTTAGCGGAGGGGGGGACCTACGAGCAGTACTTC. Translation gives CASSLAEGGTYEQYF.

The chain is built from TRBV6-5 and TRBJ2-2; 8 bases fit TRBD2. Trimming removed 2 bases from V and 6 bases from J; junction bases left unmatched: 5. Germline CDR1 and CDR2: MNHEY and SVGAGI. This CDR3 has 15 amino acids. The CDR3 region has the DNA TGTGCCAGCAGTTACCGCTCGGGAGGGTCCGGGGAGCTGTTTTTT. This translates into CASSYRSGGSGELFF.

The chain joins TRBV7-9 to TRBJ2-7; 7 nucleotides match TRBD2. Per germline, CDR1 SEHNR and CDR2 FQNEAQ (reference sequence). CDR3 size: 15 residues. V gave up 7 bases and J gave up 6 bases; unmatched junction bases: 15. CDR3 sequence: CASNGDPGGVGEQYF. CDR3 DNA: TGTGCCAGCAACGGAGATCCTGGGGGGGTCGGCGAGCAGTACTTC.

The genes are TRBV7-9 and TRBJ2-1; D uncertain. V lost 2 bases to trimming and J lost 2 bases, with 16 bases between them. Looked up from germline, CDR1 is SEHNR and CDR2 is FQNEAQ (reference sequence). This CDR3 contains 17 residues. The CDR3 DNA is TGTGCCAGCAGCTTACCCCCTAGGTTTGGCCCCTACAATGAGCAGTTCTTC. It encodes CASSLPPRFGPYNEQFF.

The chain recombines TRBV21-1 with TRBJ2-4; the table gives TRBD2 as D, unverified against the DNA. TRBV21-1 is a documented pseudogene. CDR3 length equals 18 residues. The CDR3 reads CANPAEGDHYFAKNIQYF. CDR3 nucleotides: TGTGCCAACCCAGCCGAGGGAGACCACTACTTTGCCAAAAACATTCAGTACTTC.